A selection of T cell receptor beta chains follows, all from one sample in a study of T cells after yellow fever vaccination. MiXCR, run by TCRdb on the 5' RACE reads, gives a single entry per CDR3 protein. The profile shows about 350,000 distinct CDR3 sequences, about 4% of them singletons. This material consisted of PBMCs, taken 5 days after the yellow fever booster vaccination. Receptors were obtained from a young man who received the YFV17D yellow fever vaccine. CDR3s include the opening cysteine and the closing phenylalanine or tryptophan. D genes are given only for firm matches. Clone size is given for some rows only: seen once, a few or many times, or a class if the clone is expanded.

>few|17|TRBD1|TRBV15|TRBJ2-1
CATSRDRLGQGYNEQFF
TGTGCCACCAGCAGAGATCGTCTGGGACAGGGATACAATGAGCAGTTCTTC
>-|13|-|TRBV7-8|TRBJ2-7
CASRSRGQYEQYF
TGTGCCAGCAGAAGCAGGGGTCAGTACGAGCAGTACTTC
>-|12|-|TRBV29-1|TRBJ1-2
CSVVRAFGGYTF
TGCAGCGTTGTACGGGCCTTTGGTGGCTACACCTTC
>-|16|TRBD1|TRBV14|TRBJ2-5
CASSPIRDRDGETQYF
TGTGCCAGCAGCCCAATCCGCGACAGGGACGGGGAGACCCAGTACTTC
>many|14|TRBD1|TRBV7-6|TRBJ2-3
CASSAGQARSTQYF
TGTGCCAGCAGCGCCGGACAGGCCAGGAGTACGCAGTATTTT
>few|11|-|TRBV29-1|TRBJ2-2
CSAGSFGELFF
TGCAGCGCAGGGAGTTTCGGGGAGCTGTTTTTT
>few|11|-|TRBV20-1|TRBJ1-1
CSARDQREAFF
TGCAGTGCTAGGGATCAGAGAGAAGCTTTCTTT
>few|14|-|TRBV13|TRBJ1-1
CASRGGYGNTEAFF
TGTGCCAGCAGGGGGGGGTACGGGAACACTGAAGCTTTCTTT
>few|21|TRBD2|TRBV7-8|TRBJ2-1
CASSYTWLAGGSRSSYNEQFF
TGTGCCAGCAGCTACACGTGGCTAGCGGGGGGCAGTAGGAGCTCCTACAATGAGCAGTTCTTC
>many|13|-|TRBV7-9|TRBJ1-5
CASSRGYREPQHF
TGTGCCAGCAGCAGGGGCTACCGGGAGCCCCAGCATTTT
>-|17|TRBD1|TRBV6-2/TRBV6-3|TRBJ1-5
CASSYYAPRDSYQPQHF
TGTGCCAGCAGTTACTATGCCCCCCGGGACAGCTATCAGCCCCAGCATTTT
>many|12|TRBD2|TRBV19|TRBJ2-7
CATRGGGYEQYF
TGTGCCACCCGGGGCGGGGGCTACGAGCAGTACTTC
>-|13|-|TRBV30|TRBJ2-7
CAWSGEGGREQYF
TGTGCCTGGAGTGGCGAAGGGGGGCGCGAGCAGTACTTC
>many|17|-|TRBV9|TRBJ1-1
CASSVVPGRTRDTEAFF
TGTGCCAGCAGCGTAGTTCCCGGGAGGACTAGGGACACTGAAGCTTTCTTT
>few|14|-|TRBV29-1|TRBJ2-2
CSVEGRTLTGELFF
TGCAGCGTTGAGGGGCGGACCCTTACCGGGGAGCTGTTTTTT
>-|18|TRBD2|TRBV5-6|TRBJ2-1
CASSSGLAGGVYYNEQFF
TGTGCCAGCAGCTCGGGACTAGCGGGGGGGGTCTACTACAATGAGCAGTTCTTC
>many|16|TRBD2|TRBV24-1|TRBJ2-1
CATSDNSGGAYNEQFF
TGTGCCACCAGTGACAATAGCGGGGGCGCCTACAATGAGCAGTTCTTC
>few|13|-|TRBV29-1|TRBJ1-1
CSVVWAMNTEAFF
TGCAGCGTTGTGTGGGCCATGAACACTGAAGCTTTCTTT
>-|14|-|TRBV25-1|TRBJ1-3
CASSKADSGNTIYF
TGTGCCAGCAGTAAAGCGGACTCTGGAAACACCATATATTTT
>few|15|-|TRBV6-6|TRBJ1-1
CASSYSSGLNTEAFF
TGTGCCAGCAGTTACTCATCGGGCCTGAACACTGAAGCTTTCTTT
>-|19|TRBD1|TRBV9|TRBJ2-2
CASSATLNRGFGNTGELFF
TGTGCCAGCAGCGCAACCCTGAACAGGGGTTTCGGGAACACCGGGGAGCTGTTTTTT
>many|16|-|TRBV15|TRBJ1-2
CATSRDLSQGPIGYTF
TGTGCCACCAGCAGAGATCTCTCACAGGGCCCTATAGGCTACACCTTC
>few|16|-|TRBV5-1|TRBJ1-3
CASSLATAGSGNTIYF
TGCGCCAGCAGCTTGGCCACGGCAGGCTCTGGAAACACCATATATTTT
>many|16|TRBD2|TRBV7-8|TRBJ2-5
CASSPKRSSGKETQYF
TGTGCCAGCAGCCCTAAGCGGAGTAGCGGGAAAGAGACCCAGTACTTC
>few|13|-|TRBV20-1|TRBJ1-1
CSAPRTLSTEAFF
TGCAGTGCACCTCGCACCTTGAGCACTGAAGCTTTCTTT
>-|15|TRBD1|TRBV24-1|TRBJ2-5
CATSDPGQGDGTQYF
TGTGCCACCAGTGACCCGGGACAGGGAGATGGGACCCAGTACTTC
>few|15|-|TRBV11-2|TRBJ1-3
CASSLGWSSGNTIYF
TGTGCCAGCAGCTTAGGGTGGAGCTCTGGAAACACCATATATTTT
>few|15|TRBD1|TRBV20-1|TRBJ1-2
CSAGGQGVSTYGYTF
TGCAGTGCGGGCGGACAGGGGGTTAGTACCTATGGCTACACCTTC
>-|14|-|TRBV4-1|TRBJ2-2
CASSPRPNTGELFF
TGCGCCAGCAGCCCGCGGCCAAACACCGGGGAGCTGTTTTTT
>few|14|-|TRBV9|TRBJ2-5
CASSVDWGGGTQYF
TGTGCCAGCAGCGTAGATTGGGGAGGAGGGACCCAGTACTTC